This T cell receptor beta chain was sequenced in a study of shared clonotypes between healthy human individuals. The V gene's germline CDR1 is MNHEY and CDR2 SMNVEV (reference sequence). This CDR3 has 15 residues. Trimming removed 6 bases at V and 5 bases at J, with 19 bases between. CD8 cells regarded as naive lacked CD45RO, were positively chosen for CCR7, and omitted terminally differentiated effector memory CD45RA+ cells. This table comes from immunoSEQ multiplex PCR, and its TCRdb copy is limited to in-frame clones, with some not included. The data show hundreds of thousands of clones, approximately 96% seen once.

Specimen: naive CD8+ T cells sorted from blood. The chain uses TRBV27 and TRBJ2-5; D is possibly TRBD2 (6 bases). This receptor was obtained from a woman in her 30s in good health. The CDR3 sequence: CASSPGEGIYETQYF. CDR3 nucleotides: TGTGCCAGCAGCCCGGGGGAAGGGATCTACGAGACCCAGTACTTC.